Below, 11 T cell receptor beta chains from the same sample are listed, as sequenced in a study of CD8 T cells in Susac syndrome. Reverse transcription of roughly 0.5 to 1 ug RNA was carried out with random hexamers. Via MiXCR, TCRdb re-called the immunoSEQ multiplex PCR reads, giving one row per CDR3 protein. The table has some 130,000 distinct CDR3 sequences, around 80% seen once. Sequencing was done on a sample of CD8+ T cells from PBMCs. These receptors were taken from a human donor with multiple sclerosis.

The chain has TRBV12-3 or TRBV12-4 and TRBJ1-5; D unclear. V dropped 3 bases and J dropped 0 bases, with 9 bases sitting between them. There are 15 residues in the CDR3. In DNA, the CDR3 is TGTGCCAGCAGTTTCGGACCGTATAGCAATCAGCCCCAGCATTTT. It encodes CASSFGPYSNQPQHF.

The genes are TRBV6-5 and TRBJ1-1, with D perhaps TRBD1 (5 bases). The germline V and J ends were trimmed by 2 bases and 4 bases, with 17 bases remaining between them. The CDR3 has 16 residues. The germline CDR1 and CDR2 sequences are MNHEY and SVGAGI. Here the CDR3 DNA reads TGTGCCAGCAGTTACGCTAAGAACAGGTTGTCCACTGAAGCTTTCTTT. This sequence encodes CASSYAKNRLSTEAFF.

This chain connects TRBV7-2 to TRBJ1-1; D remains unclear. The germline V and J ends were trimmed by 1 base and 4 bases, with 10 bases remaining between them. The CDR3 covers 14 residues. Germline V gene lookup returns CDR1 SGHTA and CDR2 FQGNSA. CDR3 sequence reads: CASSLVVQGTEAFF. CDR3 nucleotides: TGTGCCAGCAGCTTAGTGGTCCAAGGCACTGAAGCTTTCTTT.

The gene calls are TRBV15 and TRBJ2-1; weak D call: TRBD1 (6 bases). Looked up from germline, CDR1 is LNHNV and CDR2 is YYDKDF (reference sequence). V lost 7 bases and J lost 1, with 20 bases in between. The CDR3 contains 17 residues. The CDR3 reads CATTTPLQGRSYNEQFF. The CDR3 DNA is TGTGCCACCACGACACCCCTACAGGGTCGGTCCTACAATGAGCAGTTCTTC.

This chain links TRBV11-2 with TRBJ2-1; 9 bases are shared with TRBD2. The CDR3 runs 15 residues. Germline V lookup: CDR1 SGHAT, CDR2 FQNNGV. V was clipped by 1 base and J by 10 bases; unmatched bases: 8. The CDR3 here is CASSLGISGREEQFF. CDR3 in DNA: TGTGCCAGCAGCTTAGGGATTAGCGGGAGAGAAGAGCAGTTCTTC.

The chain links TRBV5-6 to TRBJ1-2; TRBD1 agrees at 8 bases. The J segment lost 7 bases and the V segment lost 2 bases, leaving 7 bases of the junction unmatched. Germline V gives CDR1 SGHDT, CDR2 YYEEEE. This CDR3 spans 14 amino acids. Here the CDR3 reads CASSLGQGLGGYTF. The CDR3 DNA is TGTGCCAGCAGCTTAGGACAGGGTCTAGGTGGCTACACCTTC.

The V gene is TRBV6-4, the J gene TRBJ2-3, with 11 bases matching TRBD2. The CDR3 is 15 amino acids. After removal of 6 bases from V and 6 bases from J, the junction contained 8 bases not matched to a gene. The germline V gene has CDR1 MRHNA and CDR2 SNTAGT. The CDR3 protein is CASSLTSGVADTQYF. CDR3 coding DNA: TGTGCCAGCAGCCTGACTAGCGGGGTAGCGGATACGCAGTATTTT.

The chain is built from TRBV19 and TRBJ2-1, with 8 bases identical to TRBD1. The V and J ends lost 7 bases and 7 bases, in that order; junction bases with no gene match: 12. CDR3 length: 15 amino acids. Germline V CDR1 and CDR2: LNHDA, SQIVND (reference sequence). For the CDR3, the DNA is TGTGCCAGTACCCTGTCAGGGGGCCGGGGGAATGAGCAGTTCTTC. Amino acids: CASTLSGGRGNEQFF. Full variable domain (missing parts from reference TRBV19 and TRBJ2-1): DGGITQSPKYLFRKEGQNVTLSCEQNLNHDAMYWYRQDPGQGLRLIYYSQIVNDFQKGDIAEGYSVSREKKESFPLTVTSAQKNPTAFYLCASTLSGGRGNEQFFGPGTRLTVL.

This chain connects TRBV12-3 or TRBV12-4 to TRBJ2-4; possible D gene TRBD2, 6 bases. Trimming took 1 base from V and 4 from J, leaving 11 bases between them. CDR3 length: 15 amino acids. The CDR3 region has the DNA TGTGCCAGCAGTTTAGTTGGCGGAGGGAAAAACATTCAGTACTTC. It encodes CASSLVGGGKNIQYF.

The rearrangement joins TRBV12-3 or TRBV12-4 to TRBJ2-1; D is uncertain. The CDR3 totals 12 residues. The V gene lost 1 base and the J gene lost 6 bases, with 4 bases spanning the gap. CDR3 sequence (DNA): TGTGCCAGCAGTTTAGTCTTCAATGAGCAGTTCTTC. It encodes CASSLVFNEQFF.

This chain connects TRBV12-3 or TRBV12-4 to TRBJ2-7; D gene unclear. V lost 3 bases and J lost 5, with 14 bases in between. CDR3 size: 14 residues. The CDR3 DNA reads TGTGCCAGCAGTTTCCATCAGTATCTTGACGAGCAGTACTTC. It specifies CASSFHQYLDEQYF.